These 7 T cell receptor beta chains share one sample of origin, sequenced in a study of T cell repertoires in cytomegalovirus infection. TCRdb re-called the reads with MiXCR, one entry per CDR3 protein. In the table there are about 680,000 distinct CDR3 sequences, approximately 24% of which are singletons. The sample comprised CD8+ T cells from PBMCs. The receptor set was obtained from a human donor in good health (CMV status not recorded). Some clones in this sample may be carry-over from other donors' samples.

This clonotype was seen many times. CDR3 amino acids: CASSYVAASASYNEQFF. The CDR3 nucleotides are TGTGCCAGCAGTTACGTAGCAGCTAGTGCCTCCTACAATGAGCAGTTCTTC. The V and J genes are TRBV6-5 and TRBJ2-1; unclear D gene. The germline CDR1 and CDR2 sequences are MNHEY and SVGAGI. The CDR3 extends over 17 amino acids. With 2 bases removed from V and 0 bases from J, the gap between germline ends came to 14 bases.

The sample holds a few counts of this clonotype. The chain couples TRBV7-9 to TRBJ2-4, with 7 bases that match TRBD1. The junction had 7 bases not matched to a gene; V was cut back by 5 bases and J by 0 bases. The CDR3 is 16 amino acids. Looked up from germline, CDR1 is SEHNR and CDR2 is FQNEAQ (reference sequence). The DNA for the CDR3 is TGTGCCAGCAGCCCGACAGGGAACTTAGCCAAAAACATTCAGTACTTC. Amino acids: CASSPTGNLAKNIQYF.

This clonotype was counted only a few times. V is TRBV6-2 or TRBV6-3 and J is TRBJ1-2; D is possibly TRBD1 (5 bases). V was shortened by 0 bases and J by 4 bases, with 9 bases between the two germline ends. CDR1 is MNHEY, CDR2 SVGEGT, per germline. The CDR3 covers 14 residues. Written as DNA, the CDR3 is TGTGCCAGCAGTTACTCTATAACAGGCTATGGCTACACCTTC. Its protein is CASSYSITGYGYTF.

This clonotype has a handful of counts. This chain links TRBV19 with TRBJ1-5; D uncertain. CDR1 is LNHDA and CDR2 is SQIVND in the germline V gene (reference sequence). The CDR3 totals 13 residues. V lost 7 bases and J lost 7, with 14 bases in between. The CDR3 DNA follows: TGTGCCAGTACCACGACCCCTTTCCAGCCCCAGCATTTT. It specifies CASTTTPFQPQHF.

This clonotype was detected only a few times. The rearrangement links TRBV7-9 to TRBJ1-4; D is ambiguous. Germline CDR1 and CDR2: SEHNR and FQNEAQ (reference sequence). V was shortened by 5 bases and J by 8 bases, with 9 bases between the two germline ends. The CDR3 extends over 12 amino acids. CDR3 residues: CASSHFEEKLFF. The CDR3 DNA reads TGTGCCAGCAGCCATTTCGAGGAAAAACTGTTTTTT. The full variable domain, completed using reference TRBV7-9 and TRBJ1-4, is DTGVSQNPRHKITKRGQNVTFRCDPISEHNRLYWYRQTLGQGPEFLTYFQNEAQLEKSRLLSDRFSAERPKGSFSTLEIQRTEQGDSAMYLCASSHFEEKLFFGSGTQLSVL.

J is TRBJ1-1 and V is TRBV10-3; D unclear. This CDR3 spans 18 amino acids. Germline V CDR1 and CDR2: ENHRY, SYGVKD. The V end was cut by 2 bases, the J end by 0 bases, with 19 bases between. CDR3 sequence (DNA): TGTGCCATCAGTGAGGTACTCGGCGGGCTGAGGATGAACACTGAAGCTTTCTTT. Protein sequence: CAISEVLGGLRMNTEAFF.

This clonotype has only a few counts. The chain joins TRBV6-6 to TRBJ2-5, with TRBD2 as a possible D gene (7 bases). Germline CDR1 and CDR2: MNHNY and SVGAGI (reference sequence). This CDR3 has 14 residues. The V end was cut by 4 bases, the J end by 5 bases, with 14 bases between. In nucleotides, the CDR3 is TGTGCCAGCAGTTTAGGGCGGGGGCTGGAGACCCAGTACTTC. Amino acid sequence: CASSLGRGLETQYF.